What follows are 20 T cell receptor beta chains derived from one specimen sequenced in a study of T cells of healthy individuals. TCRdb itself ran the 5' RACE reads through MiXCR, one entry per CDR3 protein. The sample shows some 85,000 distinct CDR3 sequences, approximately 4.7% of them seen only once. These receptors all come from a female donor in good health.

This clonotype has at least ten counts. V gene TRBV2 combines with J gene TRBJ2-1, with 14 bases identical to TRBD2. CDR3 length: 13 amino acids. After removal of 11 bases from V and 9 bases from J, the junction contained 6 bases not matched to a gene. Germline assignment: CDR1 SNHLY and CDR2 FYNNEI. The CDR3 loop reads CAGGTSGSFEQFF. The CDR3 coding sequence is TGTGCCGGGGGGACTAGCGGGAGTTTTGAGCAGTTCTTC.

This clonotype has a count of ten or more. The CDR3 here is CASSPETGLEAYEQYF. DNA of the CDR3: TGCGCCAGCAGCCCCGAGACGGGACTAGAAGCCTACGAGCAGTACTTC. The rearrangement joins TRBV4-1 to TRBJ2-7; 8 bases are shared with TRBD2. The CDR3 loop spans 16 amino acids. Unmatched junction bases numbered 10, after V lost 4 bases and J lost 2 bases. CDR1 is MGHRA and CDR2 is YSYEKL in the germline V gene.

Points on this clonotype: Germline is not matched at one junction end, which may reflect a read error. V and J are TRBV20-1 and TRBJ1-1, with no clear D. The CDR3 consists of 8 residues. Germline loops: CDR1 DFQATT, CDR2 SNEGSKA (reference sequence). The CDR3 bases are TGCAGTGCTAGCTCTTCTCTCTTT. Its protein product is CSASSSLF.

This clonotype was observed at least ten times. The V and J genes are TRBV6-4 and TRBJ2-3; 10 nucleotides line up with TRBD1. The CDR3 is 15 amino acids. Per germline, CDR1 MRHNA and CDR2 SNTAGT. Trimming at V came to 3 bases and at J to 1 base, leaving 1 base not matched to a gene. The CDR3 reads CASSEGTGGTDTQYF. The DNA for the CDR3 is TGTGCCAGCAGTGAGGGGACAGGGGGCACAGATACGCAGTATTTT.

This clonotype was seen many times. J is TRBJ2-6 and V is TRBV18; 7 nucleotides align to TRBD1. Germline V gene data show CDR1 as KGHSH and CDR2 as LQKENI. V was clipped by 1 base and J by 2 bases; unmatched bases: 5. The CDR3 has 17 amino acids. CDR3 amino acids: CASSPRTGVAGANVLTF. The CDR3 DNA reads as TGTGCCAGCTCACCACGAACAGGGGTTGCTGGGGCCAACGTCCTGACTTTC. Full variable domain (rest looked up from reference TRBV18 and TRBJ2-6): NAGVMQNPRHLVRRRGQEARLRCSPMKGHSHVYWYRQLPEEGLKFMVYLQKENIIDESGMPKERFSAEFPKEGPSILRIQQVVRGDSAAYFCASSPRTGVAGANVLTFGAGSRLTVL.

This clonotype came up many times. The chain joins TRBV5-1 to TRBJ1-1, with 7 bases aligning to TRBD1. Germline V gives CDR1 SGHRS, CDR2 YFSETQ. The CDR3 is made up of 13 amino acids. After removal of 4 bases from V and 5 bases from J, the junction contained 5 bases not matched to a gene. Here the CDR3 reads CASSAIRGTEAFF. CDR3 DNA sequence: TGCGCCAGCAGCGCTATCAGGGGGACTGAAGCTTTCTTT.

The V and J genes are TRBV12-3 or TRBV12-4 and TRBJ2-7, with 10 bases aligning to TRBD1. V lost 4 bases to trimming and J lost 3 bases; unmatched junction nucleotides: 9. The CDR3 contains 16 residues. The CDR3 DNA is TGTGCCAGCAGTTCCGTAACCCGGACAGGGGGCTACGAGCAGTACTTC. Its protein product is CASSSVTRTGGYEQYF.

This clonotype turned up a few times. The chain combines TRBV18 with TRBJ1-3; 7 bases align to TRBD1. This CDR3 region has 16 residues. Per the germline V gene, CDR1 is KGHSH and CDR2 is LQKENI. V shed 5 bases and J 0 bases; nucleotides not matched to a gene: 7. The CDR3 sequence is CASSSGQDSSGNTIYF. CDR3 DNA: TGTGCCAGCTCAAGCGGACAGGACAGCTCTGGAAACACCATATATTTT.

This clonotype has a handful of counts. The chain recombines TRBV28 with TRBJ2-7; 7 positions match TRBD1. The germline V gene has CDR1 MDHEN and CDR2 SYDVKM. J gave up 3 bases and V 3 bases, and 5 bases lay outside the gene matches. CDR3 length equals 14 residues. The CDR3 spells CASSLLQGIYEQYF. The CDR3 bases are TGTGCCAGCAGTTTGTTACAGGGGATCTACGAGCAGTACTTC.

This clonotype has only a few counts. The chain employs TRBV27 and TRBJ1-2; 7 bases fit TRBD1. The V gene's germline CDR1 is MNHEY and CDR2 SMNVEV (reference sequence). After removal of 5 bases from V and 9 bases from J, the junction contained 6 bases not matched to a gene. This CDR3 is built from 12 residues. The CDR3, as DNA: TGTGCCAGCAGTCGGACAGGAGGAAGCTACACCTTC. Its protein product is CASSRTGGSYTF.

This clonotype was counted at least ten times. The chain links TRBV7-2 to TRBJ2-3; possibly TRBD2 for D (7 bases). The CDR3 extends over 16 amino acids. Germline-derived CDR1 and CDR2 are SGHTA and FQGNSA. V was pared by 7 bases and J by 4 bases, with 21 bases between. Here the CDR3 DNA reads TGTGCCAGCACACGGGGGGCGGGGGTCGGAGCAGATACGCAGTATTTT. It codes for CASTRGAGVGADTQYF.

This clonotype was observed a handful of times. The chain carries TRBV24-1 and TRBJ2-1; the D is unclear. V was clipped by 6 bases and J by 6 bases, with 23 bases between them. The germline gives CDR1 KGHDR, CDR2 SFDVKD. The CDR3 spans 17 residues. As DNA, the CDR3 is TGTGCCACCAGTTTAGGGTTCCCTAGATCTCCTCTCAATGAGCAGTTCTTC. Residues: CATSLGFPRSPLNEQFF.

This clonotype was recorded at least ten times. The V call is TRBV28, the J call TRBJ2-6; D gene ambiguous. V was clipped by 5 bases and J by 1 base, with 3 bases between them. The length of the CDR3 is 13 residues. Looked up from germline, CDR1 is MDHEN and CDR2 is SYDVKM. In DNA form, the CDR3 reads TGTGCCAGCAGTCGATCTGGGGCCAACGTCCTGACTTTC. Protein: CASSRSGANVLTF.

This clonotype was observed a few times. The rearrangement uses TRBV9 and TRBJ2-7; D may correspond to TRBD1 or TRBD2 (5 bases each). CDR1 is SGDLS, CDR2 YYNGEE, per germline. Trimming took off 5 bases at V and 4 bases at J, with 10 bases between the two ends. This CDR3 is built from 12 residues. DNA for the CDR3: TGTGCCAGCAGGAGGGACGGATACGAGCAGTACTTC. It yields the protein CASRRDGYEQYF. The full variable domain, rest sourced from reference TRBV9 and TRBJ2-7, is DSGVTQTPKHLITATGQRVTLRCSPRSGDLSVYWYQQSLDQGLQFLIQYYNGEERAKGNILERFSAQQFPDLHSELNLSSLELGDSALYFCASRRDGYEQYFGPGTRLTVT.

In this sample, this clonotype turned up many times. The chain combines TRBV6-2 or TRBV6-3 with TRBJ2-7, with D unclear. Germline CDR1 MNHEY, CDR2 SVGEGT. With 2 bases removed from V and 6 bases from J, the gap between germline ends came to 11 bases. This CDR3 has 13 amino acids. CDR3 sequence (DNA): TGTGCCAGCAGTTACGGGGAAAGAAGCGAGCAGTACTTC. It encodes CASSYGERSEQYF.

The chain couples TRBV18 to TRBJ1-1; D is undetermined. Germline lookup yields CDR1 KGHSH and CDR2 LQKENI. V was pared by 6 bases and J by 2 bases, with 10 bases between. This CDR3 has 13 amino acids. The CDR3 region is CASSLQSNTEAFF. DNA of the CDR3: TGTGCCAGCTCTCTCCAGAGCAACACTGAAGCTTTCTTT.

This clonotype was counted between two and nine times. This chain links TRBV30 with TRBJ2-7; TRBD2 matches 9 bases. Per the germline V gene, CDR1 is GTSNPN and CDR2 is SVGIG (reference sequence). CDR3 length: 13 residues. J was trimmed by 1 base and V by 5 bases; bases with no gene match: 3. This CDR3 reads CAWGAGGSYEQYF. CDR3 in DNA: TGTGCCTGGGGAGCGGGAGGTTCCTACGAGCAGTACTTC.

The sample holds many counts of this clonotype. The chain is built from TRBV7-6 and TRBJ2-3; TRBD2 matches at 7 bases. The CDR3 runs to 16 residues. The germline V gene has CDR1 SGHVS and CDR2 FNYEAQ. Trimming took 5 bases from V and 0 from J; bases not matched to a gene: 8. In nucleotides, the CDR3 is TGTGCCAGCAGCCCCCTAGCGGACTTAAGCACAGATACGCAGTATTTT. Its protein is CASSPLADLSTDTQYF.

This clonotype was recorded at least ten times. V usage is TRBV12-3 or TRBV12-4 and J usage is TRBJ2-5; D is undetermined. The CDR3 consists of 12 residues. V was cut by 4 bases and J by 5 bases, with 8 bases left in between. The CDR3 reads CASSSRGETQYF. CDR3 coding DNA: TGTGCCAGCAGTTCTCGTGGGGAGACCCAGTACTTC.

V gene TRBV7-9 combines with J gene TRBJ1-4; D remains unclear. CDR1 and CDR2 from the germline V gene are SEHNR and FQNEAQ (reference sequence). Trimming took 2 bases from V and 7 from J, leaving 14 bases between them. CDR3 length equals 15 residues. The CDR3 here is CASSLQAQSSEKLFF. The CDR3 nucleotides read TGTGCCAGCAGCTTACAGGCTCAATCGAGTGAAAAACTGTTTTTT.